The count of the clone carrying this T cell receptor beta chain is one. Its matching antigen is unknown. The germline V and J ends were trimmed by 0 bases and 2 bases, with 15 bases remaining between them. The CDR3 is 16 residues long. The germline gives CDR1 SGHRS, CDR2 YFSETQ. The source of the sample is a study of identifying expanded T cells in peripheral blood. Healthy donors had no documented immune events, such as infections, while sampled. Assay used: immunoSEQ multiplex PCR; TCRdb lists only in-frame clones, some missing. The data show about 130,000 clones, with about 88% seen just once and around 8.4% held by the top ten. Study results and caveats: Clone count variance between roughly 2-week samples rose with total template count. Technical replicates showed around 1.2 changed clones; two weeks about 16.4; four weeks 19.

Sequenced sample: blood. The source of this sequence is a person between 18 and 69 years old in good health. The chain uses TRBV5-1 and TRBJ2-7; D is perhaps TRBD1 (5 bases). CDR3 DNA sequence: TGCGCCAGCAGCTTGGGGGGCCCATCTGGGACCTACGAGCAGTACTTC. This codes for CASSLGGPSGTYEQYF.